This T cell receptor beta chain is drawn from a study of blood T cell repertoires in COVID-19. Original methodology: Amplification from reference gene primers served as the basis for estimated nucleated cell counts. Sequenced by immunoSEQ multiplex PCR; TCRdb stores in-frame clones only, minus some. V, J and clone size are those of that table, while D and trimming were read from the DNA. The sample holds roughly 27,000 clones; roughly 79% are singletons and the top ten take around 16%. The CDR3 contains 12 residues. With 5 bases removed from V and 2 bases from J, the gap between germline ends came to 6 bases. Germline values: CDR1 SQVTM, CDR2 ANQGSEA.

The clonotype originates from a man at least 80 years old with active or convalescent COVID-19. This sequence joins TRBV29-1 and TRBJ2-2; D not certain. The sequenced sample was peripheral blood. The chain's CDR3 is CSVLGNTGELFF. The CDR3, as DNA: TGCAGCGTTCTAGGAAACACCGGGGAGCTGTTTTTT.